This TCR beta chain was obtained from a study of spatial heterogeneity in lung cancer. Overall study context: The study consistently detected more beta-chain than alpha-chain sequences. Overall study findings and caveats: Tumor TCRs that were ubiquitous and expanded showed up in blood more at resection than follow-up.

Germline-derived CDR1 and CDR2 are MNHNY and SVGAGI (reference sequence). The length of the CDR3 is 14 residues. With 4 bases removed from V and 7 bases from J, the gap between germline ends came to 13 bases. Documented time point: sample taken at primary tumor resection. Tumor, nontumor lung or frozen PBMC supplied whole RNA that was sequenced unsorted. The donors comprised 60 to 80 untreated early-stage non-small cell lung cancer patients. As regards this clonotype: Its antigen is still unknown.

TCRdb reanalysed the 5' RACE reads using MiXCR and keeps one entry per CDR3 protein. The sample includes approximately 49,000 distinct CDR3 sequences, 5.3% of them seen just once. The starting material was PBMCs, obtained at surgery. The sequence was collected from a male donor with early-stage non-small cell lung cancer. This chain links TRBV6-6 with TRBJ1-4; D is unclear. CDR3 sequence reads: CASSSLETVEKLFF. The CDR3 DNA reads as TGTGCCAGCAGTTCATTGGAGACGGTTGAAAAACTGTTTTTT.